Presented here are 20 T cell receptor beta chains from one specimen sequenced in a study of molecular identifiers for immune sequencing clone quantification. TCRdb fed the PCR reads into MiXCR, producing one record per CDR3 protein. This table has 600,000 to 650,000 distinct CDR3 sequences, just under 20% appearing once. Sequenced material: naive CD8+ T cells from blood, with Jurkat cell RNA spiked in. Subset indicated: FACS-sorted CD8+CD4-CCR7+CD45RA+ naive T cells. The source of these receptors is a human donor in good health. Some libraries in this study had Jurkat cell RNA spiked in.

This clonotype was seen at least ten times. This sequence joins TRBV4-1 and TRBJ2-7; 11 positions agree with TRBD2. CDR3 length equals 17 residues. V trimming: 0 bases; J trimming: 4 bases; junction bases outside the gene matches: 8. Germline V gene lookup returns CDR1 MGHRA and CDR2 YSYEKL. Written as DNA, the CDR3 is TGCGCCAGCAGCCAAGATAGTAGCGGGGGGGCAATTTACGAGCAGTACTTC. Protein sequence: CASSQDSSGGAIYEQYF.

Here the CDR3 DNA reads TGTGCCAGCAGCTTAGGAGGCAGGGGCGATTCCCTCCACTTT. It translates to CASSLGGRGDSLHF. The chain links TRBV13 to TRBJ1-6; D is perhaps TRBD1 (6 bases). The V end lost 0 bases, the J end lost 14 bases, and 14 bases lay between the germline ends. Germline V gene lookup returns CDR1 PRHDT and CDR2 FYEKMQ (reference sequence). The CDR3 has 14 amino acids.

This clonotype appeared many times. V and J are TRBV4-1 and TRBJ2-7, with 9 nucleotides matching TRBD2. The trim removed 3 bases at V and 2 bases at J, leaving 5 bases unmatched. The CDR3 totals 15 residues. Germline V lookup: CDR1 MGHRA, CDR2 YSYEKL. The CDR3 DNA is TGCGCCAGCAGCCAGTCCGGGACTAGCCCCTACGAGCAGTACTTC. It translates to CASSQSGTSPYEQYF.

As for this clonotype: One end of the junction is discordant with germline, which a read error may explain. The chain recombines TRBV12-3 or TRBV12-4 with TRBJ2-1, with D uncertain. The CDR3 totals 15 residues. The CDR3 reads CASSLGPQAHNEQSF. Here the CDR3 DNA reads TGTGCCAGCAGTCTCGGACCTCAAGCCCACAATGAGCAGTCCTTC.

As concerns this clonotype: One end of the junction varies from germline; a read error may be responsible. The rearrangement uses TRBV7-9 and TRBJ2-3; D is possibly TRBD2 (5 bases). Per germline, CDR1 SEHNR and CDR2 FQNEAQ (reference sequence). The CDR3 spans 15 residues. The CDR3 protein is CAGSSGGSLTDTQYF. For the CDR3, the DNA is TGTGCCGGCAGCTCCGGAGGTAGTCTCACAGATACGCAGTATTTT. The full variable domain, completed using reference TRBV7-9 and TRBJ2-3, is DTGVSQNPRHKITKRGQNVTFRCDPISEHNRLYWYRQTLGQGPEFLTYFQNEAQLEKSRLLSDRFSAERPKGSFSTLEIQRTEQGDSAMYLCAGSSGGSLTDTQYFGPGTRLTVL.

This clonotype has a count of ten or more. The chain has TRBV9 and TRBJ2-2, with 11 bases fitting TRBD2. This CDR3 spans 16 amino acids. From germline, CDR1 is SGDLS and CDR2 YYNGEE. After removal of 0 bases from V and 6 bases from J, the junction contained 4 bases not matched to a gene. CDR3 sequence reads: CASSVETSGKAGELFF. As DNA, the CDR3 is TGTGCCAGCAGCGTAGAGACTAGCGGGAAGGCCGGGGAGCTGTTTTTT.

This clonotype was seen ten or more times. The gene calls are TRBV7-9 and TRBJ2-7, with 8 bases lining up with TRBD2. The V gene's germline CDR1 is SEHNR and CDR2 FQNEAQ (reference sequence). The V gene end was trimmed by 6 bases and the J gene end by 2 bases; junction bases not matched to a gene: 6. There are 14 residues in the CDR3. The CDR3 spells CASSFGGETYEQYF. For the CDR3, the DNA is TGTGCCAGCAGTTTCGGGGGGGAAACCTACGAGCAGTACTTC.

This clonotype was counted many times. This sequence joins TRBV7-9 and TRBJ2-1, with D unclear. CDR3 length: 12 residues. The V gene's germline CDR1 is SEHNR and CDR2 FQNEAQ (reference sequence). Trimming took off 5 bases at V and 10 bases at J, with 12 bases between the two ends. This CDR3 reads CASSTYNQEQFF. The CDR3 DNA sequence: TGTGCCAGCAGCACCTACAACCAAGAGCAGTTCTTC.

This clonotype was recorded many times. V gene TRBV20-1 combines with J gene TRBJ2-7, with 8 bases fitting TRBD2. There are 14 residues in the CDR3. Germline loops: CDR1 DFQATT, CDR2 SNEGSKA (reference sequence). Trimming at V came to 7 bases and at J to 3 bases, leaving 11 bases not matched to a gene. The CDR3, as DNA: TGCAGTGTAAAGGGTCGGGAGGGCCGCTACGAGCAGTACTTC. It codes for CSVKGREGRYEQYF.

This clonotype was recorded at least ten times. The V gene is TRBV19, the J gene TRBJ2-5; 7 nucleotides align to TRBD2. V lost 5 bases and J lost 2; bases outside the gene matches: 8. The germline V gene encodes CDR1 LNHDA and CDR2 SQIVND (reference sequence). The CDR3 covers 15 residues. The CDR3 region has the DNA TGTGCCAGTAGTGGGACTGCGGGGGAACAAGAGACCCAGTACTTC. The encoded protein is CASSGTAGEQETQYF. The variable domain in full, with the rest retrieved from reference TRBV19 and TRBJ2-5, is DGGITQSPKYLFRKEGQNVTLSCEQNLNHDAMYWYRQDPGQGLRLIYYSQIVNDFQKGDIAEGYSVSREKKESFPLTVTSAQKNPTAFYLCASSGTAGEQETQYFGPGTRLLVL.

This chain links TRBV12-3 or TRBV12-4 with TRBJ2-5; D possibly corresponds to TRBD1 (6 bases). The CDR3 contains 14 residues. Trimming left V 5 bases short and J 1 base short, with 11 bases between. CDR3 sequence: CASSAWTVQETQYF. CDR3 nucleotide sequence: TGTGCCAGCAGTGCATGGACAGTCCAAGAGACCCAGTACTTC.

The CDR3 DNA follows: TGTGCCAGCAGCCGAGAAATCCTAACACTAGCGGGGTTGTCCTACGAGCAGTACTTC. Translated, it gives CASSREILTLAGLSYEQYF. The J gene is TRBJ2-7, the V gene TRBV4-2; 10 bases match TRBD2. V lost 4 bases to trimming and J lost 1 base; unmatched junction nucleotides: 16. Germline V gives CDR1 LGHNA, CDR2 YNFKEQ. The CDR3 is 19 residues long.

The J gene is TRBJ2-1, the V gene TRBV7-2; D might be TRBD1 (5 bases). CDR3 length equals 14 residues. Trimming removed 3 bases from V and 10 bases from J, with 16 bases in between. CDR1 is SGHTA and CDR2 is FQGNSA in the germline V gene. CDR3 protein: CASSFSMGPYEQFF. The CDR3 DNA reads as TGTGCCAGCAGCTTTAGCATGGGGCCCTACGAGCAGTTCTTC.

This clonotype showed up many times. The rearrangement joins TRBV6-1 to TRBJ2-7, with D hard to call. V lost 1 base to trimming and J lost 1 base, with 5 bases between them. The CDR3 totals 13 residues. Germline V gene sequence: CDR1 MNHNS, CDR2 SASEGT. CDR3 DNA: TGTGCCAGCAGTGAAGGCTGGTCCTACGAGCAGTACTTC. This encodes CASSEGWSYEQYF.

In this sample, this clonotype turned up a few times. This chain joins TRBV15 and TRBJ1-1; no clear D gene. The V gene lost 5 bases and the J gene lost 4 bases, with 11 bases spanning the gap. CDR1 is LNHNV and CDR2 is YYDKDF in the germline V gene (reference sequence). There are 13 residues in the CDR3. CDR3 region: CATSPGGITEAFF. CDR3 in DNA: TGTGCCACCAGCCCTGGCGGAATCACTGAAGCTTTCTTT.

The V gene is TRBV5-1, the J gene TRBJ2-1; TRBD2 matches 11 bases. Germline CDR1 and CDR2: SGHRS and YFSETQ. The trim removed 0 bases at V and 4 bases at J, leaving 3 bases unmatched. The CDR3 consists of 16 residues. As DNA, the CDR3 is TGCGCCAGCAGCTTGGGGCGACTAGCGGGGTACAATGAGCAGTTCTTC. Its protein is CASSLGRLAGYNEQFF. The full variable domain, in which reference TRBV5-1 and TRBJ2-1 provide the parts outside the CDR3, is KAGVTQTPRYLIKTRGQQVTLSCSPISGHRSVSWYQQTPGQGLQFLFEYFSETQRNKGNFPGRFSGRQFSNSRSEMNVSTLELGDSALYLCASSLGRLAGYNEQFFGPGTRLTVL.

This clonotype came up many times. The chain uses TRBV7-2 and TRBJ1-4; tentatively, D is TRBD1 (6 bases). Trimming cost V 1 base and J 4 bases, with 13 bases left between them. The germline V gene has CDR1 SGHTA and CDR2 FQGNSA. The CDR3 sequence is 16 residues long. CDR3 sequence (DNA): TGTGCCAGCAGCTTAGATGGACAGACTAATAATGAAAAACTGTTTTTT. It encodes CASSLDGQTNNEKLFF.

This clonotype has ten or more counts. This chain connects TRBV19 to TRBJ2-3, with D possibly being TRBD2 (5 bases). The CDR3 consists of 14 residues. V lost 3 bases to trimming and J lost 5 bases, with 12 bases between them. Germline V CDR1 and CDR2: LNHDA, SQIVND (reference sequence). CDR3 bases: TGTGCCAGTAGTATGGTTCCCGGAGGAGATACGCAGTATTTT. Protein product: CASSMVPGGDTQYF.

To note about this clonotype: This may arise from a read error, as a much more abundant clone is one base away. V is TRBV12-3 or TRBV12-4 and J is TRBJ1-1; D remains unclear. This CDR3 has 11 amino acids. The CDR3 DNA follows: TGTGCCGGCAGTTGGAGCACTGAAGCTTTCTTT. Protein sequence: CAGSWSTEAFF.

This clonotype was observed a few times. Sequence at one end of the junction differs from germline and may be a read error. The chain couples TRBV6-5 to TRBJ2-7; TRBD2 matches at 14 bases. The CDR3 is 17 residues long. The germline CDR1 and CDR2 sequences are MNHEY and SVGAGI. The CDR3 region is CACSYSGLAGAYYEQYF. CDR3 in DNA: TGTGCCTGCAGTTACTCGGGACTAGCGGGGGCCTACTACGAGCAGTACTTC.